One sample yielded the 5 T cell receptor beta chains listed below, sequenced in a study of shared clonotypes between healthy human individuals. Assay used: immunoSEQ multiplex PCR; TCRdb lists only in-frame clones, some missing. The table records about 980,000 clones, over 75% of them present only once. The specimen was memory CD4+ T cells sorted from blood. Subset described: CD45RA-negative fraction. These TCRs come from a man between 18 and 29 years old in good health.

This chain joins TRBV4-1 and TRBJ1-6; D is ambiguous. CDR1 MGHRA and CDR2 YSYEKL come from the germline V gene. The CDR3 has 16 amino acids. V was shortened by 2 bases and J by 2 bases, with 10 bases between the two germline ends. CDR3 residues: CASSQTDTTYNSPLHF. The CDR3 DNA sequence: TGCGCCAGCAGCCAAACCGACACCACCTATAATTCACCCCTCCACTTT.

The CDR3 coding sequence is TGTGCCAGTAGTACTAGCGGGACTTTCTCCTACGAGCAGTACTTC. This encodes CASSTSGTFSYEQYF. The genes are TRBV2 and TRBJ2-7; 10 bases map to TRBD2. This CDR3 is built from 15 residues. CDR1 and CDR2 (germline): SNHLY, FYNNEI. Trimming removed 9 bases from V and 0 bases from J; junction bases left unmatched: 8.

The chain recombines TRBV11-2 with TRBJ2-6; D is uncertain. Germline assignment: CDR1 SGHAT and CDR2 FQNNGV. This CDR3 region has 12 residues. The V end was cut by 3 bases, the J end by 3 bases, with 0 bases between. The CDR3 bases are TGTGCCAGCAGCTTTGGGGCCAACGTCCTGACTTTC. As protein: CASSFGANVLTF.

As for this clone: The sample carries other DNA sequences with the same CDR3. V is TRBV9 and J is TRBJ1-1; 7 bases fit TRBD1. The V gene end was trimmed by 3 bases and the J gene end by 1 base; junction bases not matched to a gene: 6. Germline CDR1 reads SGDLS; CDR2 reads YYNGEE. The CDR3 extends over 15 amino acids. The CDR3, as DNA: TGTGCCAGCAGCGCCGCCGGGACAGCGAACACTGAAGCTTTCTTT. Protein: CASSAAGTANTEAFF.

This CDR3 is CASTLEGLDYGYTF. DNA of the CDR3: TGTGCCAGCACCCTGGAGGGGTTGGACTATGGCTACACCTTC. The chain links TRBV6-1 to TRBJ1-2; TRBD1 is a possible D gene (5 bases). V was cut by 7 bases and J by 3 bases, with 15 bases left in between. Germline V CDR1 and CDR2: MNHNS, SASEGT. The CDR3 length is 14 residues.